This T cell receptor (beta chain) was retrieved from a study of regulatory T cells in long-lasting Graves disease. Documented time point: newly diagnosed GD, antithyroid drugs for less than 3 months. PBMCs were the source of the RNA used for TCR sequencing. Arm-PCR of CDR3 regions and iRepertoire HTBI primers were the basis on which TCR beta libraries were built. TCRdb ran MiXCR on the multiplex PCR reads and lists one entry per CDR3 protein. The sample contains some 600,000 distinct CDR3 sequences, around 15% of which appear only once. Whole-study findings and limits: Patients with persistent disease shared 2,741 public clonotypes, outpacing the roughly 1,000 shared by new patients. Among samples with persistent disease, TRBV28, TRBJ1-2 and TRBJ2-5 were favored.

Trimming removed 1 base from V and 9 bases from J, with 7 bases in between. The CDR3 covers 12 residues. CDR1 is LNHDA and CDR2 is SQIVND in the germline V gene (reference sequence). Worth noting for this clonotype: The antigen remains undetermined.

Separately, the same data were catalogued under a study of T cells in Graves' hyperthyroidism and ophthalmopathy.

V usage is TRBV19 and J usage is TRBJ2-1; the D gene is possibly TRBD1 (5 bases). The receptor was isolated from a man younger than 35 with Graves disease. This specimen consisted of peripheral blood mononuclear cells (PBMCs), obtained at new diagnosis, from a patient treated with antithyroid drugs. This CDR3 reads CASSIVDSEQFF. The CDR3, as DNA: TGTGCCAGTAGTATAGTTGACAGTGAGCAGTTCTTC.